The 11 T cell receptor beta chains listed next were all sequenced from one sample in a study of memory CD4+ T cells and cytomegalovirus serostatus. The sort gate was single viable CD3+CD4+CD8-CD45RO+ cells for memory CD4+ T cells. The table came from immunoSEQ multiplex PCR; TCRdb's copy has only in-frame clones and leaves some out. Among about 61,000 clones listed, around 83% were seen once. The sequencing input was memory CD4+ T cells from blood. The receptors were gathered from an adult in good health and CMV-seronegative.

The rearrangement links TRBV7-8 to TRBJ2-4, with 8 bases that match TRBD2. The V gene end was trimmed by 5 bases and the J gene end by 7 bases; junction bases not matched to a gene: 10. The CDR3 is 15 amino acids. CDR1 is SGHVS, CDR2 FQNEAQ, per germline. The CDR3 bases are TGTGCCAGCAGCAGGGGTGTAAGCGGGAGTAACATTCAGTACTTC. Residues: CASSRGVSGSNIQYF.

V and J are TRBV19 and TRBJ1-6; TRBD1 might be the D (5 bases). Germline-derived CDR1 and CDR2 are LNHDA and SQIVND (reference sequence). V dropped 7 bases and J dropped 7 bases, with 8 bases sitting between them. The length of the CDR3 is 12 residues. CDR3 in amino acids: CASNDRNSPLHF. In DNA form, the CDR3 reads TGTGCCAGTAACGACAGAAATTCACCCCTCCACTTT. Based on the CDR3 plus reference TRBV19 and TRBJ1-6, the full variable domain is DGGITQSPKYLFRKEGQNVTLSCEQNLNHDAMYWYRQDPGQGLRLIYYSQIVNDFQKGDIAEGYSVSREKKESFPLTVTSAQKNPTAFYLCASNDRNSPLHFGNGTRLTVT.

The chain couples TRBV29-1 to TRBJ2-5; a possible D gene is TRBD2 (7 bases). Germline CDR1 and CDR2: SQVTM and ANQGSEA. The CDR3 is 13 residues long. V lost 7 bases to trimming and J lost 2 bases, with 14 bases between them. The CDR3 sequence is CSAWGGAQETQYF. The DNA of the CDR3 is TGCAGCGCCTGGGGGGGGGCTCAAGAGACCCAGTACTTC.

This chain links TRBV6-1 with TRBJ2-3; perhaps TRBD2 as D (6 bases). Trimming shortened V by 2 bases and J by 4 bases, and 10 bases separated the two germline ends. Germline V CDR1 and CDR2: MNHNS, SASEGT. The CDR3 is 14 amino acids. The CDR3 DNA reads as TGTGCCAGCAGTGAATGGGGGGTCGCAGATACGCAGTATTTT. As protein: CASSEWGVADTQYF.

The chain uses TRBV28 and TRBJ1-1; 9 nucleotides agree with TRBD1. The CDR3 is 12 amino acids. CDR1 is MDHEN, CDR2 SYDVKM, per germline. The V gene end was trimmed by 6 bases and the J gene end by 5 bases; junction bases not matched to a gene: 1. CDR3 loop: CASRTGGTEAFF. The CDR3 nucleotides read TGTGCCAGCAGGACAGGGGGGACTGAAGCTTTCTTT. Based on the CDR3 plus reference TRBV28 and TRBJ1-1, the full variable domain is DVKVTQSSRYLVKRTGEKVFLECVQDMDHENMFWYRQDPGLGLRLIYFSYDVKMKEKGDIPEGYSVSREKKERFSLILESASTNQTSMYLCASRTGGTEAFFGQGTRLTVV.

The chain couples TRBV28 to TRBJ2-7; 9 positions agree with TRBD2. V shed 7 bases and J 6 bases; nucleotides not matched to a gene: 13. This CDR3 region has 15 residues. CDR1 MDHEN and CDR2 SYDVKM come from the germline V gene. CDR3 in DNA: TGTGCCAGCACTCTAGCGGGAAGAGGGACGGGCGAGCAGTACTTC. Encoded protein: CASTLAGRGTGEQYF.

The chain recombines TRBV5-1 with TRBJ1-2, with 9 bases matching TRBD1. The CDR3 sequence is 16 residues long. Germline V CDR1 and CDR2: SGHRS, YFSETQ. J was trimmed by 1 base and V by 4 bases; bases with no gene match: 8. CDR3 DNA: TGCGCCAGCAGCAAGGGACAGGGACCCCTTAACTATGGCTACACCTTC. Its translation: CASSKGQGPLNYGYTF.

This chain uses TRBV5-4 with TRBJ2-7; D is undetermined. The V end was cut by 3 bases, the J end by 0 bases, with 7 bases between. CDR3 length: 13 residues. Germline V gene data show CDR1 as SGHNT and CDR2 as YYREEE (reference sequence). CDR3 nucleotides: TGTGCCAGCAGCTCTTGGAACTCCTACGAGCAGTACTTC. Translation gives CASSSWNSYEQYF.

CDR3 sequence reads: CASSLSGISDTQYF. The DNA for the CDR3 is TGTGCCAGCAGTTTATCAGGGATTTCAGATACGCAGTATTTT. V and J are TRBV28 and TRBJ2-3; tentative D call: TRBD1 (5 bases). CDR3 length equals 14 residues. The germline gives CDR1 MDHEN, CDR2 SYDVKM. V lost 1 base and J lost 4, with 9 bases in between.

V is TRBV7-2 and J is TRBJ2-7, with TRBD1 as a possible D gene (5 bases). V lost 2 bases and J 0 bases, leaving 14 bases between the germline ends. CDR3 length equals 16 residues. Germline V gene lookup returns CDR1 SGHTA and CDR2 FQGNSA. DNA of the CDR3: TGTGCCAGCAGCTTACTCGGGCAGGGTCTCTCCTACGAGCAGTACTTC. Translated: CASSLLGQGLSYEQYF.

This clone was seen a single time. The chain is built from TRBV9 and TRBJ2-5, with 7 positions matching TRBD1. Trimming at V came to 2 bases and at J to 2 bases, leaving 6 bases not matched to a gene. Germline V lookup: CDR1 SGDLS, CDR2 YYNGEE. The CDR3 runs to 15 residues. The CDR3 region is CASSVQGQAQETQYF. CDR3 sequence (DNA): TGTGCCAGCAGCGTTCAAGGACAGGCGCAAGAGACCCAGTACTTC.